The 22 T cell receptor beta chains reported below all come from one sample, sequenced in a study of cytomegalovirus exposure and HLA in healthy donors (dated by TCRdb to about 2017). Library preparation employed the immunoSEQ multiplex PCR assay. For the multiplex PCR, a mixture combining 60 forward primers for TCR Vbeta segments and 13 reverse primers for TCR Jbeta segments was used. TCRdb obtained this table from immuneACCESS and retained in-frame rearrangements with V and J assigned. These tables miss some clones; where compared with another copy, unresolved V genes account for less than half of the shortfall, and the remainder is unexplained. The sample table records around 100,000 clones; 74% of these occur just once. Approximately 4.4% of the sample rests with the top ten. Sequenced: PBMCs. The receptors here all came from a man aged 25-40 years in good health and CMV-seropositive.

This clone is labeled medium-sized. The rearrangement joins TRBV2 to TRBJ1-5, with D perhaps TRBD1 (5 bases). The germline gives CDR1 SNHLY, CDR2 FYNNEI. The CDR3 is 14 residues long. V lost 8 bases and J lost 4, with 15 bases in between. As DNA, the CDR3 is TGTGCCAGCTCGGGGGAAGGATGGAATCAGCCCCAGCATTTT. This gives the protein CASSGEGWNQPQHF.

V gene TRBV7-9 combines with J gene TRBJ1-2; D is uncertain. The CDR3 is 15 residues long. The germline V and J ends were trimmed by 5 bases and 2 bases, with 15 bases remaining between them. CDR1 and CDR2 from the germline V gene are SEHNR and FQNEAQ (reference sequence). The CDR3 coding sequence is TGTGCCAGCAGCACGATGGAAAGAGGGAACTATGGCTACACCTTC. It is translated as CASSTMERGNYGYTF. The full variable domain, in which reference TRBV7-9 and TRBJ1-2 provide the parts outside the CDR3, is DTGVSQNPRHKITKRGQNVTFRCDPISEHNRLYWYRQTLGQGPEFLTYFQNEAQLEKSRLLSDRFSAERPKGSFSTLEIQRTEQGDSAMYLCASSTMERGNYGYTFGSGTRLTVV.

The gene calls are TRBV6-5 and TRBJ1-5; 9 bases are shared with TRBD1. This CDR3 is built from 16 residues. J was trimmed by 4 bases and V by 2 bases; bases with no gene match: 6. The germline CDR1 and CDR2 sequences are MNHEY and SVGAGI. The CDR3 loop is CASSYGTGSLNQPQHF. The CDR3, as DNA: TGTGCCAGCAGTTACGGGACAGGGTCACTTAATCAGCCCCAGCATTTT.

The chain recombines TRBV6-1 with TRBJ2-4; 8 bases align to TRBD2. This CDR3 spans 12 amino acids. CDR1 MNHNS and CDR2 SASEGT come from the germline V gene. V shed 7 bases and J 8 bases; nucleotides not matched to a gene: 4. The CDR3 sequence is CASTGGADIQYF. Here the CDR3 DNA reads TGTGCCAGCACCGGGGGGGCCGACATTCAGTACTTC.

The genes are TRBV10-3 and TRBJ2-7; 7 bases map to TRBD2. The CDR3 runs 15 residues. Germline CDR1 and CDR2: ENHRY and SYGVKD. Trimming took 6 bases from V and 0 from J; bases not matched to a gene: 8. The CDR3 DNA sequence: TGTGCCATCAGAGGTTGGGGGGGGAACTCCTACGAGCAGTACTTC. Translated: CAIRGWGGNSYEQYF.

This clone was seen a single time. V and J are TRBV5-5 and TRBJ1-1, with D perhaps TRBD1 (5 bases). Germline V gives CDR1 SGHKS, CDR2 YYEKEE (reference sequence). The CDR3 loop spans 15 amino acids. V was shortened by 1 base and J by 8 bases, with 18 bases between the two germline ends. The CDR3 DNA sequence: TGTGCCAGCAGCTTGACCCCGGGGGGGACCTTGGAAGCTTTCTTT. Protein: CASSLTPGGTLEAFF. The full variable domain, in which reference TRBV5-5 and TRBJ1-1 provide the parts outside the CDR3, is DAGVTQSPTHLIKTRGQQVTLRCSPISGHKSVSWYQQVLGQGPQFIFQYYEKEERGRGNFPDRFSARQFPNYSSELNVNALLLGDSALYLCASSLTPGGTLEAFFGQGTRLTVV.

Remarks on this clone: The same CDR3 can be traced to other DNA sequences in this sample. The rearrangement joins TRBV19 to TRBJ2-7; TRBD1 matches at 7 bases. Germline lookup yields CDR1 LNHDA and CDR2 SQIVND (reference sequence). The CDR3 loop spans 13 amino acids. V shed 6 bases and J 3 bases; nucleotides not matched to a gene: 5. The CDR3 here is CASSRDRDYEQYF. The CDR3 nucleotides read TGTGCCAGTAGCCGTGACAGGGACTACGAGCAGTACTTC.

The chain links TRBV27 to TRBJ2-7, with 10 nucleotides matching TRBD1. From germline, CDR1 is MNHEY and CDR2 SMNVEV (reference sequence). This CDR3 has 14 residues. V was pared by 2 bases and J by 7 bases, with 5 bases of the junction left unmatched. The CDR3 coding sequence is TGTGCCAGCAGTTTAGTGGACAGGGGGGGGGAGCAGTACTTC. Encoded protein: CASSLVDRGGEQYF.

The rearrangement uses TRBV7-9 and TRBJ1-4; the match to TRBD1 covers 9 bases. Germline V gives CDR1 SEHNR, CDR2 FQNEAQ (reference sequence). CDR3 length: 15 amino acids. V trimming: 5 bases; J trimming: 1 base; junction bases outside the gene matches: 2. The CDR3 sequence is CASSPDRGTNEKLFF. The CDR3 DNA follows: TGTGCCAGCAGCCCGGACAGGGGAACTAATGAAAAACTGTTTTTT.

The V gene is TRBV6-1, the J gene TRBJ2-7, with 9 positions matching TRBD1. The germline V gene encodes CDR1 MNHNS and CDR2 SASEGT. V gave up 6 bases and J gave up 4 bases; unmatched junction bases: 7. The CDR3 runs 14 residues. In nucleotides, the CDR3 is TGTGCCAGCAGCTGGACAGGGGAAGGGTACGAGCAGTACTTC. Translated, it gives CASSWTGEGYEQYF.

The chain combines TRBV9 with TRBJ2-2, with D uncertain. The CDR3 extends over 14 amino acids. Germline V gene data show CDR1 as SGDLS and CDR2 as YYNGEE. V was shortened by 7 bases and J by 2 bases, with 12 bases between the two germline ends. The DNA for the CDR3 is TGTGCCAGCGAATGGCAGACTAACACCGGGGAGCTGTTTTTT. Translated: CASEWQTNTGELFF.

The rearrangement joins TRBV7-2 to TRBJ1-6; 9 nucleotides agree with TRBD1. This CDR3 region has 15 residues. Germline assignment: CDR1 SGHTA and CDR2 FQGNSA. V was pared by 2 bases and J by 10 bases, with 6 bases of the junction left unmatched. CDR3 in DNA: TGTGCCAGCAGCTTACAGGACAGGGGTTACTCACCCCTCCACTTT. Protein sequence: CASSLQDRGYSPLHF. The entire variable domain, with the rest obtained from reference TRBV7-2 and TRBJ1-6, is as follows: GAGVSQSPSNKVTEKGKDVELRCDPISGHTALYWYRQSLGQGLEFLIYFQGNSAPDKSGLPSDRFSAERTGGSVSTLTIQRTQQEDSAVYLCASSLQDRGYSPLHFGNGTRLTVT.

The genes are TRBV9 and TRBJ1-6, with D tentatively TRBD1 (6 bases). V was shortened by 0 bases and J by 6 bases, with 10 bases between the two germline ends. Germline CDR1 reads SGDLS; CDR2 reads YYNGEE. The CDR3 length is 15 residues. The CDR3 coding sequence is TGTGCCAGCAGCGTAGATGACAGGCCTAATTCACCCCTCCACTTT. It yields the protein CASSVDDRPNSPLHF.

This clone was detected a few times. The chain couples TRBV19 to TRBJ1-1; D remains ambiguous. The CDR3 totals 14 residues. From germline, CDR1 is LNHDA and CDR2 SQIVND (reference sequence). V was shortened by 4 bases and J by 5 bases, with 14 bases between the two germline ends. The CDR3: CASSKYPTWTEAFF. The CDR3 region has the DNA TGTGCCAGTAGTAAGTATCCTACCTGGACTGAAGCTTTCTTT.

The rearrangement uses TRBV29-1 and TRBJ1-5; possibly TRBD1 for D (6 bases). There are 14 residues in the CDR3. Germline lookup yields CDR1 SQVTM and CDR2 ANQGSEA. V was shortened by 4 bases and J by 5 bases, with 15 bases between the two germline ends. For the CDR3, the DNA is TGCAGCGTTGTAACAGGGACCGGAGATCAGCCCCAGCATTTT. This codes for CSVVTGTGDQPQHF. The full variable domain, completed using reference TRBV29-1 and TRBJ1-5, is SAVISQKPSRDICQRGTSLTIQCQVDSQVTMMFWYRQQPGQSLTLIATANQGSEATYESGFVIDKFPISRPNLTFSTLTVSNMSPEDSSIYLCSVVTGTGDQPQHFGDGTRLSIL.

J is TRBJ2-1 and V is TRBV28; tentatively, D is TRBD1 (5 bases). The germline gives CDR1 MDHEN, CDR2 SYDVKM. The CDR3 sequence is 15 residues long. Trimming cost V 5 bases and J 4 bases, with 15 bases left between them. The CDR3 region is CASSPTVVRYNEQFF. CDR3 nucleotides: TGTGCCAGCAGTCCGACAGTTGTACGTTACAATGAGCAGTTCTTC.

Concerning this clone itself: An end of the junction does not agree with germline; a read error may underlie this. The rearrangement joins TRBV6-5 to TRBJ1-2; no definite D call. The CDR3 loop spans 13 amino acids. In germline, CDR1 is MNHEY, CDR2 SVGAGI. CDR3 sequence reads: CASSESENYGYPF. The CDR3 nucleotides are TGTGCCAGCAGTGAAAGTGAGAACTATGGCTACCCCTTC.

The chain uses TRBV5-6 and TRBJ2-7; the D gene is possibly TRBD1 (5 bases). Germline V gene lookup returns CDR1 SGHDT and CDR2 YYEEEE. Between the trimmed V and J ends, which lost 5 bases and 5 bases, there was a span of 20 bases. This CDR3 contains 15 residues. CDR3 amino acids: CASRGWRRVVDEQYF. Written as DNA, the CDR3 is TGTGCCAGCAGGGGGTGGCGCAGGGTCGTCGACGAGCAGTACTTC.

The chain links TRBV7-6 to TRBJ2-3; 9 bases align to TRBD2. Germline CDR1 reads SGHVS; CDR2 reads FNYEAQ. The CDR3 totals 19 residues. V dropped 10 bases and J dropped 4; count of bases not matched to a gene: 24. The CDR3, as DNA: TGTGCCACCACTCTAACCCCTAGCGGGGATGCCCGTCGGCCAGATACGCAGTATTTT. This translates into CATTLTPSGDARRPDTQYF.

This clone was observed a handful of times. V gene TRBV11-3 combines with J gene TRBJ1-6; no reliable D call. The CDR3 is 13 amino acids. The V and J ends lost 1 base and 13 bases respectively, with 11 bases between them. Germline CDR1 reads SGHNT; CDR2 reads YENEEA. CDR3 DNA sequence: TGTGCCAGCAGCTTAGGGGCGGGGAGTCCCCTCCACTTT. Its translation: CASSLGAGSPLHF.

This rearrangement joins TRBV9 to TRBJ2-1; TRBD1 agrees at 8 bases. The CDR3 is 16 amino acids. J was trimmed by 7 bases and V by 0 bases; bases with no gene match: 9. Germline-derived CDR1 and CDR2 are SGDLS and YYNGEE. This CDR3 is CASSVEIRGQRNEQFF. CDR3 bases: TGTGCCAGCAGCGTAGAGATCAGGGGGCAAAGGAATGAGCAGTTCTTC. Complete variable domain (other parts from reference TRBV9 and TRBJ2-1): DSGVTQTPKHLITATGQRVTLRCSPRSGDLSVYWYQQSLDQGLQFLIQYYNGEERAKGNILERFSAQQFPDLHSELNLSSLELGDSALYFCASSVEIRGQRNEQFFGPGTRLTVL.

This chain joins TRBV10-1 and TRBJ2-7; 9 nucleotides line up with TRBD1. CDR3 length: 15 amino acids. V lost 2 bases to trimming and J lost 6 bases; unmatched junction nucleotides: 8. Germline CDR1 WNHNN, CDR2 SYGVQD (reference sequence). The CDR3 nucleotides are TGCGCCAGCAGTGAGAGTACCGGGACAGGGACCGAGCAGTACTTC. Protein: CASSESTGTGTEQYF.